This T cell receptor beta chain came from a study of spatial heterogeneity in lung cancer. Using its own MiXCR run on the 5' RACE reads, TCRdb lists one record per CDR3 protein. Of 25,000 to 30,000 distinct CDR3 sequences in the sample, roughly 7.4% are singletons; the top ten hold approximately 23%. CDR3 length: 12 amino acids. V was pared by 3 bases and J by 2 bases, with 7 bases between. From germline, CDR1 is DFQATT and CDR2 SNEGSKA (reference sequence). Regarding time point: sample taken at primary tumor resection. Sequencing was performed on whole RNA extracted from tumor and nontumor lung tissue, or from frozen PBMC, and the material was left unsorted. General study findings and limits: It was estimated that coverage of tumor T cells reached approximately 7% for alpha chains and about 13% for beta chains. How many expanded intratumoral alpha and beta TCRs were present tracked the tumor mutation count, which was a count of nonsynonymous mutations.

This clonotype has at least ten counts. The antigen is undetermined. This sequence originates from a male donor with early-stage non-small cell lung cancer. The sequenced sample was lung tumor tissue, obtained at surgery. The chain couples TRBV20-1 to TRBJ2-5; no firm D call. The CDR3 reads CSARAVQETQYF. CDR3 in DNA: TGCAGTGCTAGGGCAGTACAAGAGACCCAGTACTTC.